A single sample gave rise to the 5 T cell receptor beta chains below, sequenced in a study of beta chain features in type 1 diabetes. These receptors have no identified antigens. Study observations and caveats: Within each of all four CD4+ subsets, Type 1 diabetes patients had TCRB CDR3s that were moderately but significantly shorter.

Since all of the isolated RNA was reverse transcribed, expressed TCRB transcripts were what got sequenced. Produced via immunoSEQ multiplex PCR; TCRdb's table is partial and in-frame only. The profile covers under 200,000 clones, with 8% to 8.5% appearing a single time and around 0.5% taken by the ten largest. The sequenced sample consisted of central memory CD4+ T cells from blood. The receptors here all came from a young woman with type 1 diabetes.

This clone was counted a few times. Other DNA sequences in the sample encode the same CDR3. The CDR3 loop reads CASSPSWQNTEAFF. The CDR3 DNA sequence: TGTGCCAGCTCACCATCTTGGCAGAACACTGAAGCTTTCTTT. The V call is TRBV18, the J call TRBJ1-1, with D unclear. This CDR3 spans 14 amino acids. CDR1 KGHSH and CDR2 LQKENI come from the germline V gene. The V end lost 2 bases, the J end lost 1 base, and 8 bases lay between the germline ends.

V and J are TRBV10-2 and TRBJ1-2; the D gene is possibly TRBD1 (6 bases). V lost 3 bases and J 5 bases, leaving 13 bases between the germline ends. The CDR3 totals 14 residues. Germline V lookup: CDR1 WSHSY, CDR2 SAAADI. CDR3 sequence: CASSENAGVYGYTF. CDR3 nucleotides: TGCGCCAGCAGTGAAAATGCAGGGGTTTATGGCTACACCTTC.

Remarks on this clone: The sample has other DNA sequences that encode this CDR3 too. The chain combines TRBV7-9 with TRBJ1-1; D not resolved. Germline lookup yields CDR1 SEHNR and CDR2 FQNEAQ (reference sequence). The CDR3 is 13 residues long. Trimming removed 4 bases at V and 4 bases at J, with 10 bases between. Here the CDR3 reads CASSSYRGTEAFF. For the CDR3, the DNA is TGTGCCAGCAGCTCCTACCGGGGCACTGAAGCTTTCTTT.

This clone was recorded a few times. The V and J genes are TRBV7-8 and TRBJ2-4; D unclear. CDR1 and CDR2 (germline): SGHVS, FQNEAQ. V shed 4 bases and J shed 3 bases, with 13 bases lying between them. The length of the CDR3 is 15 residues. The DNA for the CDR3 is TGTGCCAGCAGCTCCCACGGCGGTGGCAAAAACATTCAGTACTTC. Translation gives CASSSHGGGKNIQYF.

The rearrangement uses TRBV11-3 and TRBJ1-5, with no clear D. Trimming shortened V by 2 bases and J by 7 bases, and 9 bases separated the two germline ends. This CDR3 has 13 residues. Germline lookup yields CDR1 SGHNT and CDR2 YENEEA. CDR3 coding DNA: TGTGCCAGCAGCTTATCGGGTGGACAGCCCCAGCATTTT. It specifies CASSLSGGQPQHF.